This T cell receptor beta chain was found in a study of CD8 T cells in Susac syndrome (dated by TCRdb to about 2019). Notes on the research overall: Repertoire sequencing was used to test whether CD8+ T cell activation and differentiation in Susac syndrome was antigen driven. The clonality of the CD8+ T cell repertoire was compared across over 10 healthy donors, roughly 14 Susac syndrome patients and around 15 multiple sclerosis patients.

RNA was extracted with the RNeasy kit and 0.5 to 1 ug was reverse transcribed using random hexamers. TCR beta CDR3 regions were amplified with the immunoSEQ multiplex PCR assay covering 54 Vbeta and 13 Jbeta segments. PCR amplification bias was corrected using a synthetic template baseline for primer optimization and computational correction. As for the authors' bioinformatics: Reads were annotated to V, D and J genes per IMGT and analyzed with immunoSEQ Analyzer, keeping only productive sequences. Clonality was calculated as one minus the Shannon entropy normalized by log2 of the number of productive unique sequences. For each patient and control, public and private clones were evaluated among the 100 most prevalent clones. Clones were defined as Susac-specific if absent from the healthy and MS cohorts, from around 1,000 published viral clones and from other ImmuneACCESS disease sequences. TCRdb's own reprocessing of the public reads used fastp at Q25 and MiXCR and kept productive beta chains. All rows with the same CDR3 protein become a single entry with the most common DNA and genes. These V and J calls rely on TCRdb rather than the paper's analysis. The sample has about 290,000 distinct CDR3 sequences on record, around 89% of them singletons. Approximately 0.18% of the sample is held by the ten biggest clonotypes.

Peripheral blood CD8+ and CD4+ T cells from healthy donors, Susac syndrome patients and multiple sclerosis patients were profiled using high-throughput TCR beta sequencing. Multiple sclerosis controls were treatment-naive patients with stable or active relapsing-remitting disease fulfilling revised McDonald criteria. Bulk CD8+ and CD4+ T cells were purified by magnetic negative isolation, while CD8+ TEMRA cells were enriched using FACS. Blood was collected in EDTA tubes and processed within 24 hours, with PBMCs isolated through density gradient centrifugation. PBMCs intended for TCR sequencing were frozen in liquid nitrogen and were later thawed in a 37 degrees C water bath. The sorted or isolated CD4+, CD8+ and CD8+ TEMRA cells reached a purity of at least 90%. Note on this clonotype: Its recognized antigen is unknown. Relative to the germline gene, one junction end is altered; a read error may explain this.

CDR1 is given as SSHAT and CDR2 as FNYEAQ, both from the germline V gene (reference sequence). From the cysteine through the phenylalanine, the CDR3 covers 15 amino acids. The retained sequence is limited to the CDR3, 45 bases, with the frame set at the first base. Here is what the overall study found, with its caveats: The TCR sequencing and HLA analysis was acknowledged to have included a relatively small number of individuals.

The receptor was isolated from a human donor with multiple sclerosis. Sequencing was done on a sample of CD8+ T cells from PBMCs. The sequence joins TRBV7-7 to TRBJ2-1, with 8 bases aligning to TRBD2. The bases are TGTGCTAGCAGCTCGGGACTAGGCCGCTACAATGAGCAGTTCTTC. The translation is CASSSGLGRYNEQFF.